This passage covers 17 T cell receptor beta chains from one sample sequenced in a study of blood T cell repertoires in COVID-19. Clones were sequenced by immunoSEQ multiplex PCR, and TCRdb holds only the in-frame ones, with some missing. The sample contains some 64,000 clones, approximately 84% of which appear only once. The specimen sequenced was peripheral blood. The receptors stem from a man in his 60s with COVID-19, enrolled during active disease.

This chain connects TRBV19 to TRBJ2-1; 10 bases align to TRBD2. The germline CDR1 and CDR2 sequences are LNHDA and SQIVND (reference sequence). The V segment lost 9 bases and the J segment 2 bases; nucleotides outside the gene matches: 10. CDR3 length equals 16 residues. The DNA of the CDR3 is TGTGCCAGGCCCCTAGCGGGAGAAAGGACCTACAATGAGCAGTTCTTC. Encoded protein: CARPLAGERTYNEQFF.

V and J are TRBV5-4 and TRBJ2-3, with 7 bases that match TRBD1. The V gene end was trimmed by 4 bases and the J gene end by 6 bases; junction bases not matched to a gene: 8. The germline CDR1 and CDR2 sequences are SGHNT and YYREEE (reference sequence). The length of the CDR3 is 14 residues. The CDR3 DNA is TGTGCCAGCAGCCCCCGGACAGGTACTGATACGCAGTATTTT. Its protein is CASSPRTGTDTQYF.

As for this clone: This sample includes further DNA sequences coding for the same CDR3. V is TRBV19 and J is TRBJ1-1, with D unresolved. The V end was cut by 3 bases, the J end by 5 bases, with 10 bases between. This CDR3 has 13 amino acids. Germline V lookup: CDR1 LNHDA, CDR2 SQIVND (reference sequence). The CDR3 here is CASSITGLTEAFF. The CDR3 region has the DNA TGTGCCAGTAGTATCACGGGGTTGACTGAAGCTTTCTTT.

CDR3 in amino acids: CASSPDYARMEQYF. DNA for the CDR3: TGTGCCAGCAGCCCAGACTACGCCAGGATGGAGCAGTACTTC. The chain couples TRBV11-2 to TRBJ2-7, with D possibly being TRBD2 (5 bases). Germline V lookup: CDR1 SGHAT, CDR2 FQNNGV. There are 14 residues in the CDR3. V lost 5 bases and J lost 7, with 18 bases in between.

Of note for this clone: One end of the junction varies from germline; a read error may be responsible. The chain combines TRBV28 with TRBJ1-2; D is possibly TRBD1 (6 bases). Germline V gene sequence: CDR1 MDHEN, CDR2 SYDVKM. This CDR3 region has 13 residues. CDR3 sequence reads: CARSCGGRGGYTF. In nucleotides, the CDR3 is TGTGCCCGCAGTTGCGGGGGGCGGGGGGGCTACACCTTC.

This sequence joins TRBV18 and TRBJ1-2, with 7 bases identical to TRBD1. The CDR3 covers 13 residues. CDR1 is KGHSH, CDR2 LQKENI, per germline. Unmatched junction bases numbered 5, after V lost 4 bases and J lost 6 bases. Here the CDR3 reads CASSLGQEDGYTF. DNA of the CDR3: TGTGCCAGCTCACTTGGACAGGAAGATGGCTACACCTTC.

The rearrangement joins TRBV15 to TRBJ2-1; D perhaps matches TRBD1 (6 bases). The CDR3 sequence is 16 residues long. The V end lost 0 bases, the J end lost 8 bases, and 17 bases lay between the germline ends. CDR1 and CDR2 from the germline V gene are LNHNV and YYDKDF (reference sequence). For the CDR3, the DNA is TGTGCCACCAGCAGAGAAGGTGGGGGCATGAGAGATGAGCAGTTCTTC. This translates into CATSREGGGMRDEQFF.

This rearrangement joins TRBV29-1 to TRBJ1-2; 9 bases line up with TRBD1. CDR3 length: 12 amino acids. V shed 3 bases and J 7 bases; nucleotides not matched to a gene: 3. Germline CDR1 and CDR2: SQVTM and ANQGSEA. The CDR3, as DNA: TGCAGCGTTGACCGGACAGGGGCTGGCTACACCTTC. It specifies CSVDRTGAGYTF.

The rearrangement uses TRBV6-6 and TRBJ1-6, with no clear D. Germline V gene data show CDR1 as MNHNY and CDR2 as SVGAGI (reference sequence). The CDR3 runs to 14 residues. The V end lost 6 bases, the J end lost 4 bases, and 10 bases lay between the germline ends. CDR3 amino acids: CASRVGAYNSPLHF. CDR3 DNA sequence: TGTGCCAGCAGGGTCGGAGCTTATAATTCACCCCTCCACTTT.

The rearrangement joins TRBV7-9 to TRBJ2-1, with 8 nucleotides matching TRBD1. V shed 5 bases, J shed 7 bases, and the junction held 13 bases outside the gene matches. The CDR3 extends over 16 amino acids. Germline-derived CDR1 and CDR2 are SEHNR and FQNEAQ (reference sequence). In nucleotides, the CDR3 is TGTGCCAGCAGCCCCCCTCTAGGGACAGGCCTAAATGAGCAGTTCTTC. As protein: CASSPPLGTGLNEQFF.

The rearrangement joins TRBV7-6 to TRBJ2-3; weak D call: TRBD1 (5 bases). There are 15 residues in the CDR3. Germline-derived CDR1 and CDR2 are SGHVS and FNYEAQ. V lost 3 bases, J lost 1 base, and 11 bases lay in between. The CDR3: CASSLTVIRTDTQYF. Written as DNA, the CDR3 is TGTGCCAGCAGCTTGACAGTTATACGCACAGATACGCAGTATTTT.

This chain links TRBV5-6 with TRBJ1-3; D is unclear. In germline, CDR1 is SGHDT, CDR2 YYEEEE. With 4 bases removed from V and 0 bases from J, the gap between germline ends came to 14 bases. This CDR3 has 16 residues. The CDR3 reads CASSPRRGSSGNTIYF. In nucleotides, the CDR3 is TGTGCCAGCAGCCCCCGTAGAGGCAGCTCTGGAAACACCATATATTTT.

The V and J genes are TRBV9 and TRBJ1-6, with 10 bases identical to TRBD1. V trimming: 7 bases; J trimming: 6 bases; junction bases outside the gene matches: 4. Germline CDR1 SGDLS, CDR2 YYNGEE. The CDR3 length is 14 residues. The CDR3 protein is CASGDRGSNSPLHF. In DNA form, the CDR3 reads TGTGCCAGCGGGGACAGGGGAAGTAATTCACCCCTCCACTTT.

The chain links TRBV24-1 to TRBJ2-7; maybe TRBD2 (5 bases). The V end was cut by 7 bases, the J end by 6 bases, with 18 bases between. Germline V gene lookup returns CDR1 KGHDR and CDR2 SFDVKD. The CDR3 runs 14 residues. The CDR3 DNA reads TGTGCCACCAGCCCTCGAAAGGAGGCTGGCGAGCAGTACTTC. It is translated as CATSPRKEAGEQYF.

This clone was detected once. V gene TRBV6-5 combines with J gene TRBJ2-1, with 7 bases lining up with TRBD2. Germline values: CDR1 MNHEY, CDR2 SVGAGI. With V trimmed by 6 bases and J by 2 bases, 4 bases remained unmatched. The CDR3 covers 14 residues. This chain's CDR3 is CASRGGGPYNEQFF. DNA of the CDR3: TGTGCCAGCAGGGGCGGGGGACCCTACAATGAGCAGTTCTTC.

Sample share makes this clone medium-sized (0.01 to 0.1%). CDR3 DNA sequence: TGTGCCAGCAGAAAGACAGGGGTCTCCTCCTACGAGCAGTACTTC. Encoded protein: CASRKTGVSSYEQYF. The J gene is TRBJ2-7, the V gene TRBV6-5; 8 positions agree with TRBD1. J gave up 0 bases and V 6 bases, and 7 bases lay outside the gene matches. Germline CDR1 MNHEY, CDR2 SVGAGI. The CDR3 is made up of 15 amino acids.

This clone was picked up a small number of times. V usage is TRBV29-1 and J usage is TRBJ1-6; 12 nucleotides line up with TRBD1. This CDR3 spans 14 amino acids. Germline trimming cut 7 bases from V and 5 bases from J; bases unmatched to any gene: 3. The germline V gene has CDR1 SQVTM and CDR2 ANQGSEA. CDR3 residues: CSAGQGANNSPLHF. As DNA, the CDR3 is TGCAGCGCGGGACAGGGGGCGAATAATTCACCCCTCCACTTT.